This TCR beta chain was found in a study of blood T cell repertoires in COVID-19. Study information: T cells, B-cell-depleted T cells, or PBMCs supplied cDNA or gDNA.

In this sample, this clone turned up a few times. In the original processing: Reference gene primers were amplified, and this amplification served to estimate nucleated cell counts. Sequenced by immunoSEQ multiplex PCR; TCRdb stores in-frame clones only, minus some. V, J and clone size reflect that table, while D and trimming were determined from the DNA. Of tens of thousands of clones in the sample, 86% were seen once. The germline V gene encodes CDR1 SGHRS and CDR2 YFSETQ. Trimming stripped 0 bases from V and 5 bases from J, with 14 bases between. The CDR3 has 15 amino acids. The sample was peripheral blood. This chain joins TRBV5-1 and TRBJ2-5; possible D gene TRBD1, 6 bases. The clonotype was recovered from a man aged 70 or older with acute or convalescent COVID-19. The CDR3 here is CASSLDPGDVETQYF. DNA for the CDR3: TGCGCCAGCAGCTTGGATCCAGGGGACGTGGAGACCCAGTACTTC.